What follows are 31 T cell receptor beta chains derived from one specimen sequenced in a study of blood T cell repertoires in COVID-19. Clones were read by immunoSEQ multiplex PCR, and TCRdb kept only the in-frame ones, dropping some. This sample has roughly 260,000 clones; about nine tenths occur once, and the top ten carry 11%. Sequenced material: peripheral blood. These receptors were obtained from a woman aged 25 to 39 with COVID-19, enrolled during active disease.

V is TRBV9 and J is TRBJ2-2, with D perhaps matching TRBD2 (6 bases). The CDR3 length is 15 residues. V gave up 2 bases and J gave up 5 bases, with 13 bases separating them. Germline V gene sequence: CDR1 SGDLS, CDR2 YYNGEE. The CDR3 protein is CASSVEGWETGELFF. In DNA, the CDR3 is TGTGCCAGCAGCGTGGAGGGTTGGGAGACCGGGGAGCTGTTTTTT.

This chain links TRBV12-3 or TRBV12-4 with TRBJ1-1; no reliable D call. The germline V and J ends were trimmed by 4 bases and 6 bases, with 12 bases remaining between them. This CDR3 region has 13 residues. The CDR3: CASSWSRASEAFF. For the CDR3, the DNA is TGTGCCAGCAGTTGGTCGCGGGCCTCTGAAGCTTTCTTT.

The chain is built from TRBV7-3 and TRBJ2-5; TRBD1 agrees at 10 bases. The germline gives CDR1 SGHTA, CDR2 FQGTGA. V shed 4 bases, J shed 4 bases, and the junction held 6 bases outside the gene matches. The CDR3 consists of 15 residues. Here the CDR3 DNA reads TGTGCCAGCAGCTGGGGGACAGGGGAGGGAGAGACCCAGTACTTC. Protein: CASSWGTGEGETQYF. The full variable domain, rest sourced from reference TRBV7-3 and TRBJ2-5, is GAGVSQTPSNKVTEKGKYVELRCDPISGHTALYWYRQSLGQGPEFLIYFQGTGAADDSGLPNDRFFAVRPEGSVSTLKIQRTERGDSAVYLCASSWGTGEGETQYFGPGTRLLVL.

The CDR3 DNA follows: TGTGCCAGCAGCCAGACTAGCGGCTCCTACGAGCAGTACTTC. It specifies CASSQTSGSYEQYF. The rearrangement joins TRBV3-1 (or the pseudogene TRBV3-2) to TRBJ2-7; 9 nucleotides agree with TRBD2. Trimming at V came to 3 bases and at J to 0 bases, leaving 0 bases not matched to a gene. The CDR3 contains 14 residues. Germline V gene sequence: CDR1 LGHDT, CDR2 YNNKEL (reference sequence).

The chain combines TRBV2 with TRBJ2-3; 10 nucleotides agree with TRBD1. Germline V gene lookup returns CDR1 SNHLY and CDR2 FYNNEI. CDR3 length: 14 amino acids. The J segment lost 6 bases and the V segment lost 7 bases, leaving 7 bases of the junction unmatched. CDR3 coding DNA: TGTGCCAGCATGCCGGACAGGGGGTCTGATACGCAGTATTTT. Encoded protein: CASMPDRGSDTQYF.

This chain uses TRBV28 with TRBJ2-7; 9 bases agree with TRBD1. This CDR3 has 13 amino acids. V dropped 6 bases and J dropped 4; count of bases not matched to a gene: 4. The V gene's germline CDR1 is MDHEN and CDR2 SYDVKM. The CDR3 region is CASRTGQGYEQYF. DNA for the CDR3: TGTGCCAGCAGGACCGGACAGGGGTACGAGCAGTACTTC.

V gene TRBV7-9 combines with J gene TRBJ1-5; D may be TRBD1 (5 bases). Trimming stripped 5 bases from V and 7 bases from J, with 18 bases between. The CDR3 extends over 15 amino acids. The germline V gene encodes CDR1 SEHNR and CDR2 FQNEAQ (reference sequence). CDR3 sequence: CASSPGGGGLQPQHF. DNA for the CDR3: TGTGCCAGCAGCCCCGGTGGCGGGGGATTGCAGCCCCAGCATTTT.

The rearrangement uses TRBV4-1 and TRBJ2-7, with a weak D call TRBD1 (5 bases). Per the germline V gene, CDR1 is MGHRA and CDR2 is YSYEKL. V was pared by 0 bases and J by 3 bases, with 12 bases between. CDR3 size: 15 residues. The CDR3 bases are TGCGCCAGCAGCCAAGAAATGGGTCAGGGCTACGAGCAGTACTTC. Residues: CASSQEMGQGYEQYF.

The chain joins TRBV6-6 to TRBJ2-1, with 8 positions matching TRBD1. This CDR3 is 15 amino acids long. Germline V CDR1 and CDR2: MNHNY, SVGAGI (reference sequence). J was trimmed by 0 bases and V by 5 bases; bases with no gene match: 3. The CDR3 reads CASSKQGGSYNEQFF. The CDR3 DNA follows: TGTGCCAGCAGTAAACAGGGGGGCTCCTACAATGAGCAGTTCTTC.

J is TRBJ1-1 and V is TRBV7-9, with 7 nucleotides matching TRBD1. The CDR3 has 16 residues. V shed 2 bases, J shed 6 bases, and the junction held 12 bases outside the gene matches. Germline V lookup: CDR1 SEHNR, CDR2 FQNEAQ (reference sequence). For the CDR3, the DNA is TGTGCCAGCAGCTTATGGACAGGCTCGGTCGGCGCTGAAGCTTTCTTT. It encodes CASSLWTGSVGAEAFF.

This clone was seen a single time. The chain combines TRBV9 with TRBJ2-1, with a tentative D call TRBD2 (6 bases). This CDR3 has 15 amino acids. Trimming stripped 4 bases from V and 2 bases from J, with 13 bases between. Germline V gene lookup returns CDR1 SGDLS and CDR2 YYNGEE. In DNA, the CDR3 is TGTGCCAGCAGCAGCAGCGGGTCCGCCTACAATGAGCAGTTCTTC. This gives the protein CASSSSGSAYNEQFF.

The chain couples TRBV9 to TRBJ2-2, with D tentatively TRBD2 (6 bases). V lost 2 bases and J 0 bases, leaving 8 bases between the germline ends. The germline gives CDR1 SGDLS, CDR2 YYNGEE. This CDR3 comprises 15 residues. The CDR3: CASSVGGTNTGELFF. The CDR3, as DNA: TGTGCCAGCAGCGTTGGGGGGACGAACACCGGGGAGCTGTTTTTT.

V gene TRBV28 combines with J gene TRBJ2-6, with 9 bases identical to TRBD1. CDR3 length: 15 residues. Germline CDR1 is MDHEN and CDR2 is SYDVKM. After removal of 6 bases from V and 4 bases from J, the junction contained 4 bases not matched to a gene. In DNA form, the CDR3 reads TGTGCCAGCAGATGGACAGGGGTCGGGGCCAACGTCCTGACTTTC. This translates into CASRWTGVGANVLTF.

This chain links TRBV28 with TRBJ2-1; D is perhaps TRBD1 (6 bases). CDR1 is MDHEN and CDR2 is SYDVKM in the germline V gene. Trimming stripped 6 bases from V and 5 bases from J, with 8 bases between. There are 12 residues in the CDR3. CDR3 DNA sequence: TGTGCCAGCAGGGGACAAGACAATGAGCAGTTCTTC. As protein: CASRGQDNEQFF.

The gene calls are TRBV11-2 and TRBJ2-5, with TRBD1 as a possible D gene (6 bases). The ends were cut back, 5 bases at V and 4 bases at J, with 14 bases in the middle. From germline, CDR1 is SGHAT and CDR2 FQNNGV. The CDR3 covers 14 residues. The CDR3 DNA is TGTGCCAGCAGCGTCACAGGGCGCGGAGAGACCCAGTACTTC. Translated: CASSVTGRGETQYF.

This clone appeared a few times. V and J are TRBV12-3 or TRBV12-4 and TRBJ2-5; D gene ambiguous. The CDR3 runs 13 residues. Trimming removed 6 bases from V and 4 bases from J, with 12 bases in between. This CDR3 is CASSPVTGETQYF. The CDR3 DNA follows: TGTGCCAGCAGCCCTGTCACCGGAGAGACCCAGTACTTC.

The V and J genes are TRBV29-1 and TRBJ1-4; D is perhaps TRBD1 (5 bases). CDR3 length equals 15 residues. V was clipped by 1 base and J by 7 bases, with 16 bases between them. Germline V CDR1 and CDR2: SQVTM, ANQGSEA. CDR3 in amino acids: CSVEAPGGSGEKLFF. The CDR3 region has the DNA TGCAGCGTTGAAGCCCCGGGGGGGTCGGGTGAAAAACTGTTTTTT. Full variable domain (rest looked up from reference TRBV29-1 and TRBJ1-4): SAVISQKPSRDICQRGTSLTIQCQVDSQVTMMFWYRQQPGQSLTLIATANQGSEATYESGFVIDKFPISRPNLTFSTLTVSNMSPEDSSIYLCSVEAPGGSGEKLFFGSGTQLSVL.

The V call is TRBV2, the J call TRBJ2-1; 8 bases align to TRBD2. V shed 6 bases and J 2 bases; nucleotides not matched to a gene: 0. There are 13 residues in the CDR3. Per the germline V gene, CDR1 is SNHLY and CDR2 is FYNNEI. The CDR3 nucleotides read TGTGCCAGCAGGACTAGCGCCTACAATGAGCAGTTCTTC. The encoded protein is CASRTSAYNEQFF.

The gene calls are TRBV11-2 and TRBJ2-1; 9 bases match TRBD2. CDR3 length: 17 residues. Germline assignment: CDR1 SGHAT and CDR2 FQNNGV. The trim removed 5 bases at V and 6 bases at J, leaving 14 bases unmatched. Here the CDR3 DNA reads TGTGCCAGCAGCCCCCGGGGCCTAGCGGGGCCAGTCAATGAGCAGTTCTTC. Its translation: CASSPRGLAGPVNEQFF.

This chain joins TRBV4-2 and TRBJ1-4; D unresolved. CDR1 is LGHNA, CDR2 YNFKEQ, per germline. Trimming took off 4 bases at V and 0 bases at J, with 12 bases between the two ends. There are 16 residues in the CDR3. The CDR3 reads CASSPRETATNEKLFF. In DNA form, the CDR3 reads TGTGCCAGCAGCCCCCGGGAAACAGCAACTAATGAAAAACTGTTTTTT.

The V gene is TRBV28, the J gene TRBJ1-3, with D perhaps TRBD1 (5 bases). The CDR3 length is 15 residues. Germline-derived CDR1 and CDR2 are MDHEN and SYDVKM. V lost 6 bases, J lost 0 bases, and 12 bases lay in between. CDR3 sequence (DNA): TGTGCCAGCAGAAACGGGGGGACCTCTGGAAACACCATATATTTT. As protein: CASRNGGTSGNTIYF.

V and J are TRBV9 and TRBJ2-4, with 11 bases fitting TRBD2. Germline values: CDR1 SGDLS, CDR2 YYNGEE. V was pared by 0 bases and J by 3 bases, with 5 bases of the junction left unmatched. The CDR3 spans 17 residues. CDR3 coding DNA: TGTGCCAGCAGCGTAGTAGCGGGAGGGCCGGGCAAAAACATTCAGTACTTC. This encodes CASSVVAGGPGKNIQYF.

V usage is TRBV15 and J usage is TRBJ2-7; 11 bases align to TRBD2. The ends lost 1 base at V and 2 bases at J; junction bases unmatched: 1. The germline V gene encodes CDR1 LNHNV and CDR2 YYDKDF (reference sequence). The CDR3 runs 15 residues. The CDR3 sequence: CATSRAGLAAYEQYF. In nucleotides, the CDR3 is TGTGCCACCAGCAGAGCGGGACTAGCGGCCTACGAGCAGTACTTC. The full variable domain, rest sourced from reference TRBV15 and TRBJ2-7, is DAMVIQNPRYQVTQFGKPVTLSCSQTLNHNVMYWYQQKSSQAPKLLFHYYDKDFNNEADTPDNFQSRRPNTSFCFLDIRSPGLGDTAMYLCATSRAGLAAYEQYFGPGTRLTVT.

The chain is built from TRBV12-5 and TRBJ2-5; 9 bases map to TRBD2. With 0 bases clipped from V and 3 bases from J, the junction kept 14 bases outside the gene matches. There are 19 residues in the CDR3. Germline lookup yields CDR1 LGHNT and CDR2 FRNRAP. The CDR3 loop is CASGLVVDGEASGKETQYF. CDR3 coding DNA: TGTGCTAGTGGTTTGGTGGTGGACGGGGAGGCTAGCGGGAAAGAGACCCAGTACTTC.

The chain uses TRBV28 and TRBJ2-7; TRBD2 matches 10 bases. The CDR3 spans 14 residues. Looked up from germline, CDR1 is MDHEN and CDR2 is SYDVKM. The ends lost 6 bases at V and 7 bases at J; junction bases unmatched: 9. The CDR3 is CASSLRAGGLEQYF. CDR3 DNA sequence: TGTGCCAGCAGCCTGAGAGCGGGAGGGTTAGAGCAGTACTTC.

This sequence joins TRBV4-2 and TRBJ2-5; a possible D gene is TRBD1 (5 bases). Trimming pared 1 base from V and 5 bases from J, leaving 11 bases between. The CDR3 is 14 amino acids. The germline CDR1 and CDR2 sequences are LGHNA and YNFKEQ. CDR3 residues: CASSQGGLTETQYF. CDR3 nucleotide sequence: TGTGCCAGCAGCCAAGGGGGCCTGACGGAGACCCAGTACTTC.

The chain links TRBV5-5 to TRBJ1-5; 8 bases align to TRBD1. The CDR3 contains 18 residues. Germline V gene sequence: CDR1 SGHKS, CDR2 YYEKEE (reference sequence). V dropped 4 bases and J dropped 1; count of bases not matched to a gene: 13. CDR3 nucleotide sequence: TGTGCCAGCAGCCCCCTTGGACAGGGTAGAATGAGCAATCAGCCCCAGCATTTT. Amino acid sequence: CASSPLGQGRMSNQPQHF.

The chain couples TRBV2 to TRBJ1-1; D perhaps matches TRBD1 (5 bases). The CDR3 is 12 residues long. The germline gives CDR1 SNHLY, CDR2 FYNNEI. The V end was cut by 4 bases, the J end by 6 bases, with 9 bases between. The CDR3 sequence: CASSGEGPEAFF. Here the CDR3 DNA reads TGTGCCAGCAGTGGGGAGGGACCTGAAGCTTTCTTT.

The chain uses TRBV6-2 or TRBV6-3 and TRBJ2-1; tentative D call: TRBD2 (6 bases). This CDR3 comprises 16 residues. Trimming shortened V by 3 bases and J by 3 bases, and 15 bases separated the two germline ends. From germline, CDR1 is MNHEY and CDR2 SVGEGT. This chain's CDR3 is CASSYPGWGGYNEQFF. The CDR3 DNA sequence: TGTGCCAGCAGTTATCCCGGGTGGGGAGGCTACAATGAGCAGTTCTTC.

The chain combines TRBV9 with TRBJ2-3; possibly TRBD2 for D (6 bases). CDR3 length: 15 amino acids. Germline V lookup: CDR1 SGDLS, CDR2 YYNGEE. V lost 3 bases, J lost 0 bases, and 11 bases lay in between. CDR3 sequence: CASSGLASSTDTQYF. The CDR3 DNA sequence: TGTGCCAGCAGCGGGCTAGCGTCTAGCACAGATACGCAGTATTTT.

This chain links TRBV19 with TRBJ1-1; 10 bases are a match to TRBD1. V was clipped by 4 bases and J by 7 bases; unmatched bases: 9. CDR3 length: 15 amino acids. CDR1 and CDR2 from the germline V gene are LNHDA and SQIVND (reference sequence). The CDR3 loop reads CASSTILTGGDEAFF. Written as DNA, the CDR3 is TGTGCCAGTAGTACGATCCTGACAGGGGGCGATGAAGCTTTCTTT.